The rows below give T cell receptor beta chains drawn from one sample of a study of CD8 T cells in Susac syndrome. TCRdb used MiXCR to reprocess the immunoSEQ multiplex PCR reads, holding one entry per CDR3 protein. Of more than 150,000 distinct CDR3 sequences listed, around 95% are singletons. Sequenced input: CD8+ T cells from PBMCs. These receptors all come from a human donor with multiple sclerosis. The CDR3 runs from the conserved cysteine through the conserved F or W. Fields, in order: CDR3 protein, CDR3 DNA, CDR3 length, V gene, D gene, clone size, J gene. A D gene is named only where the DNA matches it firmly. For some rows the clone size is stated as once, few or many, or as a class when expanded; others skip it.

CDR3 protein: CSASQGSEQFF
CDR3 DNA: TGCAGTGCTAGTCAGGGGTCAGAGCAGTTCTTC
CDR3 length: 11
V gene: TRBV20-1
D gene: -
clone size: -
J gene: TRBJ2-1

CDR3 protein: CSARSSGGVKDTQYF
CDR3 DNA: TGCAGTGCTCGGTCCAGCGGGGGGGTAAAAGATACGCAGTATTTT
CDR3 length: 15
V gene: TRBV20-1
D gene: TRBD2
clone size: -
J gene: TRBJ2-3

CDR3 protein: CSVEGGAGGRADTQYF
CDR3 DNA: TGCAGCGTTGAAGGAGGAGCGGGGGGAAGGGCAGATACGCAGTATTTT
CDR3 length: 16
V gene: TRBV29-1
D gene: TRBD2
clone size: -
J gene: TRBJ2-3

CDR3 protein: CASKDGSKNIQYF
CDR3 DNA: TGTGCCAGCAAGGACGGATCAAAAAACATTCAGTACTTC
CDR3 length: 13
V gene: TRBV13
D gene: -
clone size: -
J gene: TRBJ2-4

CDR3 protein: CASSLGGSRPQHF
CDR3 DNA: TGTGCCAGCAGCTTAGGTGGGTCTAGGCCCCAGCATTTT
CDR3 length: 13
V gene: TRBV7-9
D gene: -
clone size: -
J gene: TRBJ1-5

CDR3 protein: CSAPPPPDGRETQYF
CDR3 DNA: TGCAGTGCTCCACCCCCTCCTGACGGAAGGGAGACCCAGTACTTC
CDR3 length: 15
V gene: TRBV20-1
D gene: -
clone size: -
J gene: TRBJ2-5

CDR3 protein: CASSEIGLGAFF
CDR3 DNA: TGTGCCAGCAGCGAAATAGGGTTGGGAGCTTTCTTT
CDR3 length: 12
V gene: TRBV12-3/TRBV12-4
D gene: -
clone size: -
J gene: TRBJ1-1

CDR3 protein: CASSQELNQPQHF
CDR3 DNA: TGTGCCAGCAGCCAGGAGCTAAATCAGCCCCAGCATTTT
CDR3 length: 13
V gene: TRBV4-2
D gene: -
clone size: -
J gene: TRBJ1-5

CDR3 protein: CASRSRGGEAFF
CDR3 DNA: TGTGCCAGCAGGAGTCGGGGTGGTGAAGCTTTCTTT
CDR3 length: 12
V gene: TRBV11-2
D gene: -
clone size: -
J gene: TRBJ1-1

CDR3 protein: CSAKGLFEETQYF
CDR3 DNA: TGCAGTGCTAAAGGACTCTTCGAAGAGACCCAGTACTTC
CDR3 length: 13
V gene: TRBV20-1
D gene: -
clone size: -
J gene: TRBJ2-5

CDR3 protein: CASSFGNTGELFF
CDR3 DNA: TGTGCCAGCAGTTTCGGGAACACCGGGGAGCTGTTTTTT
CDR3 length: 13
V gene: TRBV12-3/TRBV12-4
D gene: -
clone size: few
J gene: TRBJ2-2

CDR3 protein: CSVEDPDNAGELFF
CDR3 DNA: TGCAGCGTTGAAGACCCCGACAACGCCGGGGAGCTGTTTTTT
CDR3 length: 14
V gene: TRBV29-1
D gene: -
clone size: -
J gene: TRBJ2-2

CDR3 protein: CASSIRDPHNEQFF
CDR3 DNA: TGCGCCAGCAGTATCCGGGACCCCCACAATGAGCAGTTCTTC
CDR3 length: 14
V gene: TRBV4-1
D gene: -
clone size: -
J gene: TRBJ2-1

CDR3 protein: CSARLVGRSYEQYF
CDR3 DNA: TGCAGTGCTAGATTGGTTGGCAGGTCCTACGAGCAGTACTTC
CDR3 length: 14
V gene: TRBV20-1
D gene: -
clone size: -
J gene: TRBJ2-7

CDR3 protein: CASSHPRGDRGTYEQYF
CDR3 DNA: TGTGCCAGCAGCCACCCCCGCGGGGACAGGGGGACCTACGAGCAGTACTTC
CDR3 length: 17
V gene: TRBV9
D gene: TRBD1
clone size: once
J gene: TRBJ2-7